These 19 T cell receptor beta chains originate from one sample sequenced in a study of T cells after yellow fever vaccination. TCRdb analysed the 5' RACE reads with MiXCR anew, one entry per CDR3 protein. The repertoire has around 310,000 distinct CDR3 sequences, approximately 4.5% of them found once; the top ten carry roughly 21%. Sequences were derived from PBMCs, sampled 15 days after the yellow fever booster vaccination. All receptors come from a man between 18 and 35 years old who received the YFV17D yellow fever vaccine.

This clonotype was detected a few times. The chain joins TRBV7-9 to TRBJ2-7; D gene uncertain. The CDR3 runs to 12 residues. CDR1 is SEHNR and CDR2 is FQNEAQ in the germline V gene (reference sequence). V was pared by 5 bases and J by 4 bases, with 9 bases between. The CDR3 bases are TGTGCCAGCAGCCCCACCCCGTACGAGCAGTACGTC. Residues: CASSPTPYEQYV.

CDR3: CASAISSYNEQFF. CDR3 sequence (DNA): TGTGCCAGCGCCATAAGCTCCTACAATGAGCAGTTCTTC. The chain is built from TRBV3-1 and TRBJ2-1; no clear D. This CDR3 comprises 13 residues. Trimming took 8 bases from V and 0 from J, leaving 8 bases between them. From germline, CDR1 is LGHDT and CDR2 YNNKEL (reference sequence).

The chain's CDR3 is CASSSMTGTASYEQYV. Written as DNA, the CDR3 is TGTGCCAGCAGTTCCATGACCGGGACAGCGTCCTACGAGCAGTACGTC. The chain has TRBV6-6 and TRBJ2-7; TRBD1 aligns across 7 bases. The CDR3 runs to 16 residues. With V trimmed by 4 bases and J by 1 base, 10 bases remained unmatched. CDR1 is MNHNY and CDR2 is SVGAGI in the germline V gene (reference sequence).

This clonotype was picked up a small number of times. The chain is built from TRBV6-4 and TRBJ2-3, with D maybe TRBD1 (8 bases). Between the trimmed V and J ends, which lost 5 bases and 0 bases, there was a span of 12 bases. Germline V gene data show CDR1 as MRHNA and CDR2 as SNTAGT. The CDR3 extends over 15 amino acids. Here the CDR3 DNA reads TGTGCCAGCAGTCAACAGGGGGGGAGCACAGATACGCAGTATTTT. This gives the protein CASSQQGGSTDTQYF.

This clonotype was picked up many times. This chain connects TRBV27 to TRBJ2-7, with D perhaps TRBD1 (6 bases). Germline loops: CDR1 MNHEY, CDR2 SMNVEV (reference sequence). The CDR3 length is 12 residues. The germline V and J ends were trimmed by 4 bases and 7 bases, with 11 bases remaining between them. CDR3 residues: CASSYRVGEQYF. In DNA, the CDR3 is TGTGCCAGCAGTTACAGGGTGGGGGAGCAGTACTTC.

Concerning this clonotype itself: An end of the junction does not agree with germline; a read error may underlie this. The rearrangement uses TRBV10-2 and TRBJ1-3; 8 bases agree with TRBD1. Looked up from germline, CDR1 is WSHSY and CDR2 is SAAADI. There are 14 residues in the CDR3. The CDR3 loop reads CASSRGLDGITLYF. DNA of the CDR3: TGCGCCAGCAGCAGGGGGCTGGATGGAATCACCTTATATTTT.

This clonotype has at least ten counts. The chain is built from TRBV7-2 and TRBJ2-1; D not resolved. From germline, CDR1 is SGHTA and CDR2 FQGNSA. The CDR3 length is 17 residues. With 1 base removed from V and 8 bases from J, the gap between germline ends came to 21 bases. The CDR3 here is CASSLVVVSPTSDEQFF. The CDR3 DNA sequence: TGTGCCAGCAGCTTAGTTGTTGTTTCTCCTACGAGTGATGAGCAGTTCTTC.

The gene calls are TRBV12-3 or TRBV12-4 and TRBJ1-1; perhaps TRBD1 as D (6 bases). The V end was cut by 5 bases, the J end by 3 bases, with 16 bases between. The CDR3 runs 15 residues. CDR3 sequence reads: CASSQGTPGYTEAFF. CDR3 sequence (DNA): TGTGCCAGCAGTCAGGGGACTCCGGGGTACACTGAAGCTTTCTTT.

This clonotype was recorded at least ten times. The rearrangement joins TRBV20-1 to TRBJ2-7; the D is unclear. CDR3 length equals 12 residues. In germline, CDR1 is DFQATT, CDR2 SNEGSKA (reference sequence). Trimming pared 5 bases from V and 4 bases from J, leaving 12 bases between. As DNA, the CDR3 is TGCAGTGCTGTTCCTGGGATTTACGAGCAGTACGTC. Encoded protein: CSAVPGIYEQYV.

This clonotype has a handful of counts. The V call is TRBV7-9, the J call TRBJ2-1, with TRBD2 identical over 13 bases. J lost 13 bases, V lost 5 bases, and 11 bases had no gene match. The V gene's germline CDR1 is SEHNR and CDR2 FQNEAQ (reference sequence). The CDR3 extends over 15 amino acids. The CDR3, as DNA: TGTGCCAGCAGCCCTGGACTAGCGGGGGACCCCGGTCAGTTCTTC. It yields the protein CASSPGLAGDPGQFF.

V is TRBV10-3 and J is TRBJ2-7; D call uncertain. CDR3 size: 13 residues. Looked up from germline, CDR1 is ENHRY and CDR2 is SYGVKD. Trimming removed 5 bases from V and 0 bases from J, with 8 bases in between. Here the CDR3 DNA reads TGTGCCATCAGTCAGCAGGACTCCTACGAGCAGTACTTC. Protein product: CAISQQDSYEQYF.

This clonotype was found many times. The chain carries TRBV4-1 and TRBJ2-7; D is undetermined. CDR3 length: 13 amino acids. Germline V CDR1 and CDR2: MGHRA, YSYEKL. V lost 6 bases and J 5 bases, leaving 14 bases between the germline ends. CDR3 bases: TGCGCCAGCAGGTCTCAAACTTGGGACGAGCAGTACTTC. This gives the protein CASRSQTWDEQYF.

The V gene is TRBV23-1, the J gene TRBJ1-4; D not certain. TRBV23-1 carries the ORF label, with uncertain function. The CDR3 totals 14 residues. Trimming removed 4 bases at V and 7 bases at J, with 13 bases between. In DNA form, the CDR3 reads TGCGCCAGCAGTCCGCGACAATTCGCTGAAAAACTGTTTTTT. It encodes CASSPRQFAEKLFF.

This chain's CDR3 is CASGLYDTSTDTQYF. The DNA for the CDR3 is TGTGCTAGTGGTTTGTACGATACTAGTACAGATACGCAGTATTTT. The chain is built from TRBV12-5 and TRBJ2-3; D is possibly TRBD2 (5 bases). Germline V gives CDR1 LGHNT, CDR2 FRNRAP. This CDR3 is built from 15 residues. Trimming removed 2 bases from V and 3 bases from J, with 12 bases in between.

V gene TRBV13 combines with J gene TRBJ2-7; TRBD2 matches at 11 bases. This CDR3 is built from 15 residues. V trimming: 5 bases; J trimming: 6 bases; junction bases outside the gene matches: 9. Germline assignment: CDR1 PRHDT and CDR2 FYEKMQ (reference sequence). CDR3 loop: CASSLPSSGGREQYF. The CDR3 coding sequence is TGTGCCAGCAGCCTCCCATCTAGCGGGGGGCGCGAGCAGTACTTC.

This clonotype has ten or more counts. The gene calls are TRBV27 and TRBJ2-7; 8 positions agree with TRBD2. CDR1 is MNHEY, CDR2 SMNVEV, per germline (reference sequence). V gave up 4 bases and J gave up 0 bases; unmatched junction bases: 14. The CDR3 is made up of 18 amino acids. CDR3 residues: CASSSQGAGGASSYEQYF. CDR3 sequence (DNA): TGTGCCAGCAGTTCCCAGGGTGCCGGGGGGGCCAGCTCCTACGAGCAGTACTTC.

Ten or more counts support this clonotype. The chain uses TRBV4-1 and TRBJ1-2; no reliable D call. The V end lost 1 base, the J end lost 8 bases, and 29 bases lay between the germline ends. The CDR3 is made up of 19 amino acids. The V gene's germline CDR1 is MGHRA and CDR2 YSYEKL. The CDR3 bases are TGCGCCAGCAGCCAAGTCTTCCCTTTGTTCGGGAATATCGGTGCGGGCTACACCTTC. Its translation is CASSQVFPLFGNIGAGYTF.

This clonotype has a count of ten or more. The chain has TRBV30 and TRBJ1-6; D gene uncertain. V was cut by 8 bases and J by 5 bases, with 13 bases left in between. CDR3 size: 13 residues. CDR1 is GTSNPN, CDR2 SVGIG, per germline (reference sequence). CDR3 region: CAQSGGNNSPLHF. The CDR3 DNA sequence: TGTGCCCAGTCCGGCGGTAATAATTCACCCCTCCACTTT.

This clonotype came up a few times. The genes are TRBV20-1 and TRBJ1-2; weak D call: TRBD1 (6 bases). The germline gives CDR1 DFQATT, CDR2 SNEGSKA (reference sequence). CDR3 length: 11 residues. Trimming pared 7 bases from V and 1 base from J, leaving 7 bases between. The CDR3 region has the DNA TGCAGTGTGGACAGTAACTATGGCTACACCTTC. It is translated as CSVDSNYGYTF.